Reported below is one T cell receptor beta chain. Its antigen is still unknown. These data originate in a study of early T cells in non-severe SARS-CoV-2 infection. Background on the study: Chains from this unsorted whole-blood bulk RNA could not be paired. The study's findings and limits: VDJdb matches were skewed toward anti-spike CD8 T cell responses.

V was trimmed by 6 bases and J by 3 bases, leaving 9 bases between them. The CDR3 sequence is 13 residues long. Germline V gene lookup returns CDR1 KGHSH and CDR2 LQKENI. Each cDNA molecule carried a unique molecular identifier. TCRdb used MiXCR to reprocess the 5' RACE reads, holding one entry per CDR3 protein. The sample consists of roughly 100,000 distinct CDR3 sequences, under 15% of them appearing once. This TCR came from an adult who was a healthcare worker with PCR-confirmed SARS-CoV-2 infection or an uninfected control (not recorded which). The chain uses TRBV18 and TRBJ1-5; D remains unclear. The specimen was whole blood. The CDR3 reads CASSRDNNQPQHF. CDR3 nucleotide sequence: TGTGCCAGCTCCCGCGACAACAATCAGCCCCAGCATTTT.